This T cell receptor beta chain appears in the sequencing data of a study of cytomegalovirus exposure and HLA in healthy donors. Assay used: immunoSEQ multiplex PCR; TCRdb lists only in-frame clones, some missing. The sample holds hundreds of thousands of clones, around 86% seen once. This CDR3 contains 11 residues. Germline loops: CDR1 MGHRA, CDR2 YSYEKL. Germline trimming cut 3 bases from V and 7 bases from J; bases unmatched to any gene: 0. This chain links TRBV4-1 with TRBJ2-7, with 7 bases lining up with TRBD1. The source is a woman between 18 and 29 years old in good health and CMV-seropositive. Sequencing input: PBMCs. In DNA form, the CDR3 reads TGCGCCAGCAGCCAGACAGGGGAGCAGTACTTC. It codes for CASSQTGEQYF.